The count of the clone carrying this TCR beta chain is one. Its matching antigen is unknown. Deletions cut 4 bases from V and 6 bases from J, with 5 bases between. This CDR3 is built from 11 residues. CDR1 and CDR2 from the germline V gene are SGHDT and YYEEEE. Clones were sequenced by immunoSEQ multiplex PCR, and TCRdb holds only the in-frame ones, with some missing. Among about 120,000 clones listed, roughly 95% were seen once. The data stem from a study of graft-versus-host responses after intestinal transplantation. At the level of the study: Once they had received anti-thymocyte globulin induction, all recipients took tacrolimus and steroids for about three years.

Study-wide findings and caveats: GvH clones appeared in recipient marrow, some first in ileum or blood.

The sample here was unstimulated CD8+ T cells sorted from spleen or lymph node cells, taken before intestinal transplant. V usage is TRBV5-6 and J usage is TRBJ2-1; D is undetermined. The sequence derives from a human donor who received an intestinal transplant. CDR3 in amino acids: CASSRANEQFF. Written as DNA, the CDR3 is TGTGCCAGCAGCCGAGCCAATGAGCAGTTCTTC.